The T cell receptor beta chain described here comes from a study of blood T cells in healthy people across ages. About the research overall: With template switching, about one barcoded beta molecule was captured per two T cells.

They isolated at least 6 million PBMCs from each sample. This clonotype has a count of ten or more. Antigen: not known. Study-wide findings and caveats: Unsorted PBMC input precluded a conclusive naive versus antigen-experienced comparison.

V was clipped by 4 bases and J by 3 bases; unmatched bases: 6. This CDR3 comprises 15 residues. Germline-derived CDR1 and CDR2 are MDHEN and SYDVKM. It was with a sample-barcoded 5' primer and a J-beta primer mix that a second PCR of roughly 7 to 12 cycles was run. Using its own MiXCR run on the 5' RACE reads, TCRdb lists one record per CDR3 protein. The profile shows 630,000 or so distinct CDR3 sequences, roughly 30% of them singletons. Material for sequencing was blood. V is TRBV28 and J is TRBJ2-1, with 7 bases fitting TRBD1. The receptor comes from a woman at least 80 years old in good health. The CDR3 is CASSSSGTVYNEQFF. DNA of the CDR3: TGTGCCAGCAGTTCCTCCGGGACAGTCTACAATGAGCAGTTCTTC.